The 7 T cell receptor beta chains in this list originate from one sample, sequenced in a study of T cells in localized non-small cell lung cancer. Produced via immunoSEQ multiplex PCR; TCRdb's table is partial and in-frame only. The profile covers under 35,000 clones, with around 92% appearing a single time and about 4% taken by the ten largest. Sequences were derived from peripheral blood mononuclear cells, sampled before any cancer treatment. Every receptor here comes from a woman aged 40-75 years with stage III lung adenocarcinoma.

The chain joins TRBV4-1 to TRBJ2-1, with TRBD2 matching 10 bases. The germline V gene has CDR1 MGHRA and CDR2 YSYEKL. With V trimmed by 4 bases and J by 3 bases, 3 bases remained unmatched. The CDR3 is 15 residues long. Here the CDR3 reads CASSRTSGDYNEQFF. The CDR3 DNA reads as TGCGCCAGCAGCCGAACTAGCGGGGACTACAATGAGCAGTTCTTC.

This chain joins TRBV29-1 and TRBJ2-1, with 11 bases matching TRBD2. The CDR3 sequence is 15 residues long. The germline V gene has CDR1 SQVTM and CDR2 ANQGSEA. Trimming at V came to 3 bases and at J to 1 base, leaving 2 bases not matched to a gene. The DNA for the CDR3 is TGCAGCGTTGATGGGACTAGCGGTTCCTACAATGAGCAGTTCTTC. Amino acid sequence: CSVDGTSGSYNEQFF.

The V gene is TRBV7-9, the J gene TRBJ1-1; D remains ambiguous. Germline V CDR1 and CDR2: SEHNR, FQNEAQ (reference sequence). CDR3 length: 12 amino acids. The ends were cut back, 4 bases at V and 6 bases at J, with 9 bases in the middle. The CDR3 DNA follows: TGTGCCAGCAGCTCAACCCAAGCTGAAGCTTTCTTT. It yields the protein CASSSTQAEAFF.

The rearrangement links TRBV4-2 to TRBJ2-5; D possibly uses TRBD1 or TRBD2 (5 bases each). The length of the CDR3 is 15 residues. Germline lookup yields CDR1 LGHNA and CDR2 YNFKEQ. With 1 base removed from V and 2 bases from J, the gap between germline ends came to 11 bases. The CDR3 DNA follows: TGTGCCAGCAGCCAAGGGGGGACGGCACAAGAGACCCAGTACTTC. Translation gives CASSQGGTAQETQYF.

The J gene is TRBJ2-7, the V gene TRBV7-9; the D is unclear. The CDR3 sequence is 12 residues long. CDR1 SEHNR and CDR2 FQNEAQ come from the germline V gene (reference sequence). Trimming left V 2 bases short and J 6 bases short, with 8 bases between. The CDR3 coding sequence is TGTGCCAGCAGCTTATCCCACGGCGAGCAGTACTTC. Residues: CASSLSHGEQYF.

The V gene is TRBV4-2, the J gene TRBJ2-3; no definite D call. V lost 4 bases, J lost 2 bases, and 10 bases lay in between. The germline gives CDR1 LGHNA, CDR2 YNFKEQ. CDR3 length equals 14 residues. CDR3 loop: CASSPEGTTDTQYF. Written as DNA, the CDR3 is TGTGCCAGCAGCCCCGAAGGAACCACAGATACGCAGTATTTT.

The chain combines TRBV6-6 with TRBJ2-5, with 10 nucleotides matching TRBD1. The CDR3 runs 15 residues. CDR1 MNHNY and CDR2 SVGAGI come from the germline V gene (reference sequence). With V trimmed by 5 bases and J by 5 bases, 8 bases remained unmatched. CDR3: CASSNDRGLFETQYF. The CDR3, as DNA: TGTGCCAGCAGTAATGACAGGGGGCTCTTCGAGACCCAGTACTTC.